The clone carrying this T cell receptor beta chain occurred many times. The antigen is unknown. TCRdb re-called the 5' RACE reads through MiXCR, storing one row per CDR3 protein. The table records 16,000 or so distinct CDR3 sequences, nearly 7% of them present only once. This entry comes from a study of spatial heterogeneity in lung cancer. Whole-study context: Sequences of the beta chain were consistently detected in greater numbers than alpha-chain sequences. Tumor-region counts of TCR transcripts tracked strongly with a T cell module score from matched bulk RNA-seq. Whole-study findings and limits: Tumors with more nonsynonymous mutations had more expanded intratumoral alpha and beta TCRs.

The CDR3 consists of 16 residues. Trimming took off 0 bases at V and 3 bases at J, with 12 bases between the two ends. Germline V lookup: CDR1 SGHRS, CDR2 YFSETQ. Documented time point: sample taken at primary tumor resection. Just over 70 TRACERx patients with early, untreated non-small cell lung cancer donated samples. Sample: lung tumor tissue, taken at surgery. The source is a female donor with early-stage non-small cell lung cancer. The chain has TRBV5-1 and TRBJ2-2, with no clear D. CDR3 DNA sequence: TGCGCCAGCAGCTTGGGTCCAGCTAGGGACACCGGGGAGCTGTTTTTT. Its protein product is CASSLGPARDTGELFF.